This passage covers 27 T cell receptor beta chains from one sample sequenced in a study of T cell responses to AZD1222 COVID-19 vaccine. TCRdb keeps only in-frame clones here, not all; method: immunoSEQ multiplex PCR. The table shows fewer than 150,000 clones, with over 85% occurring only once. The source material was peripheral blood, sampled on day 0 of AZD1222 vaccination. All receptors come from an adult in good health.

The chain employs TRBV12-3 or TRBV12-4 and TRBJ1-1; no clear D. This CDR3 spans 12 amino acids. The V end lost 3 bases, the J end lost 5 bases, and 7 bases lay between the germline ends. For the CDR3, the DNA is TGTGCCAGCAGTTTTTCGAATACTGAAGCTTTCTTT. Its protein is CASSFSNTEAFF.

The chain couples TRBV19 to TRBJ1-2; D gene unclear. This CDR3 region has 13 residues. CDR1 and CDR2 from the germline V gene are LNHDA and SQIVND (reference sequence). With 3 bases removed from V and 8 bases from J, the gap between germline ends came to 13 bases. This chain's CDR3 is CASSMIRNGGYTF. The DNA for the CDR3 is TGTGCCAGTAGTATGATCAGGAATGGAGGCTACACCTTC.

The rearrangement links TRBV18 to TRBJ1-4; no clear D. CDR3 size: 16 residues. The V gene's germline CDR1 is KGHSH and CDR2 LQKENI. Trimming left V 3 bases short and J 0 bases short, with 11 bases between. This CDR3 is CASSPSGDATNEKLFF. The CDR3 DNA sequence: TGTGCCAGCTCACCCAGCGGCGATGCAACTAATGAAAAACTGTTTTTT.

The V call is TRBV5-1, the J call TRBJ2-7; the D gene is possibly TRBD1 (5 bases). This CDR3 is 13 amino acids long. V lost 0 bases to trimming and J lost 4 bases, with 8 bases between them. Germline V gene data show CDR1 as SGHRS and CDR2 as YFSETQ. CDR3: CASSLARAYEQYF. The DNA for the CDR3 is TGCGCCAGCAGCTTGGCCAGGGCGTACGAGCAGTACTTC.

CDR3 loop: CASSFGPIYTDTQYF. CDR3 sequence (DNA): TGTGCCAGCAGCTTTGGACCGATATACACAGATACGCAGTATTTT. J is TRBJ2-3 and V is TRBV5-4, with no clear D. Germline CDR1 and CDR2: SGHNT and YYREEE (reference sequence). The germline V and J ends were trimmed by 2 bases and 2 bases, with 12 bases remaining between them. The CDR3 length is 15 residues.

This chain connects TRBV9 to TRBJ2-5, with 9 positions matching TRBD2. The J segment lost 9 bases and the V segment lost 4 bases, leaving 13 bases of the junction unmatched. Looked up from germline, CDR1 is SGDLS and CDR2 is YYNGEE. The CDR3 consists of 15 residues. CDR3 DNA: TGTGCCAGCAGCCCCAGTGGCGGGGGGGCACGGGCCCAGTACTTC. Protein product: CASSPSGGGARAQYF.

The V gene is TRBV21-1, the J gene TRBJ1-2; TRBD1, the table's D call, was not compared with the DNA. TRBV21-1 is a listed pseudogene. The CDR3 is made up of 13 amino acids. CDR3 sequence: CASNLEGDYGYTF. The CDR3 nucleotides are TGTGCCAGCAACCTAGAAGGGGACTATGGCTACACCTTC.

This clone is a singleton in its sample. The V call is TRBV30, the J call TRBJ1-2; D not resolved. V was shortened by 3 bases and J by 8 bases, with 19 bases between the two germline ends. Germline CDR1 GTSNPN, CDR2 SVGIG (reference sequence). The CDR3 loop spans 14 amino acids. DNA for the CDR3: TGTGCCTGGAGCTTCATAGGAATATTAACAGGCTACACCTTC. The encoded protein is CAWSFIGILTGYTF.

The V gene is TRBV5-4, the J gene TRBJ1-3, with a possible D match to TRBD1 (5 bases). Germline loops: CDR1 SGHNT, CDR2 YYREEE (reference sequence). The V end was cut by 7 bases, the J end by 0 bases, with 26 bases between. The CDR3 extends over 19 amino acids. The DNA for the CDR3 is TGTGCCAGCCCGAATCGCGGGACGTTACTAAGAGGCTCTGGAAACACCATATATTTT. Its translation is CASPNRGTLLRGSGNTIYF.

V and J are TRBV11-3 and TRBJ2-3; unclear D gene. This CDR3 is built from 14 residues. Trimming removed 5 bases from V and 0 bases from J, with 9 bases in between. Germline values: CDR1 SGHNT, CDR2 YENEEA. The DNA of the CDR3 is TGTGCCAGCAGCCCAGGTCCCAGCACAGATACGCAGTATTTT. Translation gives CASSPGPSTDTQYF.

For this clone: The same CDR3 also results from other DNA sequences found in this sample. CDR3 DNA: TGTGCCAGCAGCTTAGGAGGGAGCCAAGAGACCCAGTACTTC. Protein sequence: CASSLGGSQETQYF. V gene TRBV11-3 combines with J gene TRBJ2-5; D is possibly TRBD2 (5 bases). V dropped 1 base and J dropped 1 base, with 7 bases sitting between them. The germline V gene has CDR1 SGHNT and CDR2 YENEEA. This CDR3 region has 14 residues.

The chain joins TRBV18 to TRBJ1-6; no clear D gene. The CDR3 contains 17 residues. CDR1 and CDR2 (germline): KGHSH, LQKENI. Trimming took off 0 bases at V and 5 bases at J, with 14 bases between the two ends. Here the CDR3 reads CASSPPKGGYNNSPLHF. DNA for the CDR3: TGTGCCAGCTCACCACCGAAGGGCGGATACAATAATTCACCCCTCCACTTT.

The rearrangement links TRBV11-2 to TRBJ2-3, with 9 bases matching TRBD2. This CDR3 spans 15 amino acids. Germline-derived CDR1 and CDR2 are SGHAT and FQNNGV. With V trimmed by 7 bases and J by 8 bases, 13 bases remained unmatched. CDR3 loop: CASMLAGPRAGTQYF. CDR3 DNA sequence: TGTGCCAGCATGCTAGCGGGACCTCGGGCGGGTACGCAGTATTTT.

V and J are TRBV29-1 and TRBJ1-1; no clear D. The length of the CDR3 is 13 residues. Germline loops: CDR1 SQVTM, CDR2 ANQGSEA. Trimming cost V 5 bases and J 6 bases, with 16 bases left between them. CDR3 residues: CSVSGPVGPEAFF. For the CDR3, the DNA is TGCAGCGTTTCCGGGCCAGTGGGCCCTGAAGCTTTCTTT.

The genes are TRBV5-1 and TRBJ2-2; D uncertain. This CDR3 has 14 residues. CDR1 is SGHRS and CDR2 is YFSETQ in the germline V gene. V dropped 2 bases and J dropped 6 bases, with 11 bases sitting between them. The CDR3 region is CASSFGLRAGELFF. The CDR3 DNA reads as TGCGCCAGCAGCTTCGGGCTTAGGGCCGGGGAGCTGTTTTTT.

The CDR3 protein is CASRGPPEYGYTF. DNA of the CDR3: TGTGCCAGCAGAGGTCCTCCTGAGTATGGCTACACCTTC. The chain has TRBV25-1 and TRBJ1-2; no clear D. With 6 bases removed from V and 5 bases from J, the gap between germline ends came to 13 bases. This CDR3 region has 13 residues. CDR1 is MGHDK and CDR2 is SYGVNS in the germline V gene.

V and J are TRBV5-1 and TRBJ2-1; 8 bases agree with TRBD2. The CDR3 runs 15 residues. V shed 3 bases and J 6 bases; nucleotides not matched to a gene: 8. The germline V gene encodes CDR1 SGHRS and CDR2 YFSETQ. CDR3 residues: CASSWQGREGNEQFF. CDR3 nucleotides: TGCGCCAGCAGCTGGCAGGGTCGGGAGGGCAATGAGCAGTTCTTC.

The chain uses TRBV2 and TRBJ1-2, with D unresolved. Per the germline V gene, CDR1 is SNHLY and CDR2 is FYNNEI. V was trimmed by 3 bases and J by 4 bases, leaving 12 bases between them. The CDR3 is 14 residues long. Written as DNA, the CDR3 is TGTGCCAGCAGTGAGGACCGAGACGGCTATGGCTACACCTTC. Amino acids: CASSEDRDGYGYTF. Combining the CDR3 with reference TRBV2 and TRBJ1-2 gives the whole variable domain EPEVTQTPSHQVTQMGQEVILRCVPISNHLYFYWYRQILGQKVEFLVSFYNNEISEKSEIFDDQFSVERPDGSNFTLKIRSTKLEDSAMYFCASSEDRDGYGYTFGSGTRLTVV.

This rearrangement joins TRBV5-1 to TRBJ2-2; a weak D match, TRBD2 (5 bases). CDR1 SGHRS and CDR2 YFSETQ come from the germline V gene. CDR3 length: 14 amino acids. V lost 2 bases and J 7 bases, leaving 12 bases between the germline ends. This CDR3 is CASSFAGGSGELFF. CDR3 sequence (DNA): TGCGCCAGCAGCTTCGCGGGTGGTAGCGGGGAGCTGTTTTTT.

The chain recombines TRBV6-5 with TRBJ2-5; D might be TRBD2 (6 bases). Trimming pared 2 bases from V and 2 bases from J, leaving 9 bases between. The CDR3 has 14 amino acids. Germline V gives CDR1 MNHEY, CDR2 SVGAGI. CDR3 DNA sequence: TGTGCCAGCAGTTACGGTCGGGGGCAAGAGACCCAGTACTTC. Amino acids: CASSYGRGQETQYF.

The CDR3 DNA reads TGTGCTAGTGCCCCACCGGGACTAGCTAACTCAGATACGCAGTATTTT. It is translated as CASAPPGLANSDTQYF. This chain uses TRBV12-5 with TRBJ2-3, with 9 positions matching TRBD2. The ends lost 7 bases at V and 4 bases at J; junction bases unmatched: 12. This CDR3 contains 16 residues. Per germline, CDR1 LGHNT and CDR2 FRNRAP.

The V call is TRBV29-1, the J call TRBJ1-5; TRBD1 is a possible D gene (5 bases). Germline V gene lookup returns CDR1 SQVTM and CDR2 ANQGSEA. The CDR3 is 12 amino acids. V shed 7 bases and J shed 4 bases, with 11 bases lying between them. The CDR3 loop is CSAATANQPQHF. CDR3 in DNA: TGCAGCGCCGCGACAGCGAATCAGCCCCAGCATTTT.

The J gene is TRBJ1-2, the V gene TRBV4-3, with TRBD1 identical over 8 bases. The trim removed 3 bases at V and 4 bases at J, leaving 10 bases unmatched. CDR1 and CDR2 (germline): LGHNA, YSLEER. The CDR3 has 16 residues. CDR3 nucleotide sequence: TGCGCCAGCAGCCAGGTCTACCAGGGGGCCGGCTATGGCTACACCTTC. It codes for CASSQVYQGAGYGYTF.

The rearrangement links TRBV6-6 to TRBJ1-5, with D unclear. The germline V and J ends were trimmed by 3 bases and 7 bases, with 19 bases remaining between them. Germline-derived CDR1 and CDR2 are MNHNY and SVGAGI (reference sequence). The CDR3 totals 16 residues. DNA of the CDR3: TGTGCCAGCAGTTATGGGGATTCTCGGGTGGGCCAGCCCCAGCATTTT. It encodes CASSYGDSRVGQPQHF.

The CDR3 protein is CASSSWTPTNTGELFF. CDR3 nucleotide sequence: TGTGCCAGCAGTTCATGGACACCCACGAACACCGGGGAGCTGTTTTTT. The chain uses TRBV28 and TRBJ2-2; D may be TRBD1 (5 bases). The germline gives CDR1 MDHEN, CDR2 SYDVKM. CDR3 size: 16 residues. Trimming cost V 4 bases and J 0 bases, with 12 bases left between them.

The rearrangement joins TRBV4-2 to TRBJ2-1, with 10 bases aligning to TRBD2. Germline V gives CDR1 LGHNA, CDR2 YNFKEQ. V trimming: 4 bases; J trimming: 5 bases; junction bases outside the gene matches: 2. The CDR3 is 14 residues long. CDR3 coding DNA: TGTGCCAGCAGCCTCAGCGGGAGGGACAATGAGCAGTTCTTC. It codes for CASSLSGRDNEQFF.

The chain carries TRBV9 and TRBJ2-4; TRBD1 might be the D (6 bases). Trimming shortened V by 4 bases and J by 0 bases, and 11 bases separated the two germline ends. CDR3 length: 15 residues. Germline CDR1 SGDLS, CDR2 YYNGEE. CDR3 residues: CASSLRGGAKNIQYF. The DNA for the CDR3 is TGTGCCAGCAGCTTACGAGGGGGAGCCAAAAACATTCAGTACTTC.